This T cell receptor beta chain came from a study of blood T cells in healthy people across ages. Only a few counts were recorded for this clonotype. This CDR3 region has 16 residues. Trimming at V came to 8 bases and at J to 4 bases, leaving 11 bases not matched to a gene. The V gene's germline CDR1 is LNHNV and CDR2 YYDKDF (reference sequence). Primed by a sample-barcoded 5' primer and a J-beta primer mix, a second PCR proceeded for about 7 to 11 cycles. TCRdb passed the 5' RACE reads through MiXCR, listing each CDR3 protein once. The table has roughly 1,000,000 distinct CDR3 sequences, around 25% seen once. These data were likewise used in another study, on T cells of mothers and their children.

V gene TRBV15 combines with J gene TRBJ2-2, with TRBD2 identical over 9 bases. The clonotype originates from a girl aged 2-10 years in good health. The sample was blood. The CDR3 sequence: CATRPTSGQFTGELFF. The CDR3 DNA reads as TGTGCCACCCGGCCAACTAGCGGGCAATTCACCGGGGAGCTGTTTTTT.